This T cell receptor (beta chain) was obtained from a study of blood T cell repertoires in COVID-19. The overall study: The origin of the acute and convalescent COVID-19 samples was the United States, Italy and Spain. PBMCs, B-cell-depleted T cells, or T cells were the source of the cDNA or gDNA that made up the material.

The CDR3 loop spans 14 amino acids. The ends lost 6 bases at V and 5 bases at J; junction bases unmatched: 10. CDR1 is MDHEN and CDR2 is SYDVKM in the germline V gene. In the source study's methods: Amplification of reference gene primers provided the estimated nucleated cell counts. The table came from immunoSEQ multiplex PCR; TCRdb's copy has only in-frame clones and leaves some out. The V and J calls and the clone size are those of that table, but D and trimming were determined from the DNA. The data contain around 210,000 clones, around 80% of them seen just once; the ten biggest clones take up less than 6%. This clone was detected only once.

The sequence came from a woman between 65 and 79 years old with acute or convalescent COVID-19. The sample was peripheral blood. The rearrangement uses TRBV28 and TRBJ2-7; 7 bases align to TRBD1. The CDR3 DNA reads TGTGCCAGCAGCCATCTCGACAGGGCCCACGAGCAGTACTTC. It codes for CASSHLDRAHEQYF. The complete variable domain, with remaining parts taken from reference TRBV28 and TRBJ2-7, reads DVKVTQSSRYLVKRTGEKVFLECVQDMDHENMFWYRQDPGLGLRLIYFSYDVKMKEKGDIPEGYSVSREKKERFSLILESASTNQTSMYLCASSHLDRAHEQYFGPGTRLTVT.